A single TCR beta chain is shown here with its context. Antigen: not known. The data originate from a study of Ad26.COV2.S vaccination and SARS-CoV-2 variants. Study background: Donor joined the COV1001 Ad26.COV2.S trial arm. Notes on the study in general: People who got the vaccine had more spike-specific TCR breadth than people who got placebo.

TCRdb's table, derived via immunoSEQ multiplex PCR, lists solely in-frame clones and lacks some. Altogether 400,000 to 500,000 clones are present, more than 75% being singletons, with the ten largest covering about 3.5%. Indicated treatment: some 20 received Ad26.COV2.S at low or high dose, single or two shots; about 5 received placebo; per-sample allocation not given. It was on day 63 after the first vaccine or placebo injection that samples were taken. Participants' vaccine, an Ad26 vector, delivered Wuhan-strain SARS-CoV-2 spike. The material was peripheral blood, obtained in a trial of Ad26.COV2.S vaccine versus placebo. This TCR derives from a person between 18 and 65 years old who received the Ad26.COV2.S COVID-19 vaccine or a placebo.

The CDR3 sequence is CAWSVLGGNEQFF. CDR3 sequence (DNA): TGTGCCTGGAGTGTACTAGGAGGAAATGAGCAGTTCTTC. This chain connects TRBV30 to TRBJ2-1; TRBD2 is a possible D gene (5 bases). The V end lost 0 bases, the J end lost 7 bases, and 10 bases lay between the germline ends. Germline-derived CDR1 and CDR2 are GTSNPN and SVGIG (reference sequence). The CDR3 has 13 amino acids.